This is a list of T cell receptor beta chains from one sample in a study of blood T cell repertoires in COVID-19. Sequencing was performed with immunoSEQ multiplex PCR; in TCRdb, only in-frame clones are kept and a portion is missing. The sample shows over 350,000 clones, around 89% of them seen only once. Material: peripheral blood. The receptors were gathered from a woman aged 25 to 39 with acute or convalescent COVID-19. Both conserved end residues are part of each CDR3. The order of the fields is clone size, D gene, J gene, V gene, CDR3 DNA, CDR3 protein. The D gene is left open where the match is weak. Size is omitted from some rows. Given values are once, few, many or a class for expanded clones.

clone_size: -; d_call: TRBD1; j_call: TRBJ1-1; v_call: TRBV5-6; cdr3_nt: TGTGCCAGCAGCCCGGATACCGGACGACAGGGCACTGAAGCTTTCTTT; cdr3_aa: CASSPDTGRQGTEAFF
clone_size: once; d_call: -; j_call: TRBJ2-1; v_call: TRBV6-5; cdr3_nt: TGTGCCAGCAGTTACCAGACAGGATTATACAATGAGCAGTTCTTC; cdr3_aa: CASSYQTGLYNEQFF
clone_size: -; d_call: TRBD2; j_call: TRBJ2-1; v_call: TRBV27; cdr3_nt: TGTGCCAGCAGTGTAGGGCTAGCGGGGTCCGGGGGGCAGTTCTTC; cdr3_aa: CASSVGLAGSGGQFF
clone_size: once; d_call: TRBD1; j_call: TRBJ2-1; v_call: TRBV19; cdr3_nt: TGTGCCAGTAGTACAGAGGACAGGGGGCAAGACAATGAGCAGTTCTTC; cdr3_aa: CASSTEDRGQDNEQFF
clone_size: -; d_call: TRBD2; j_call: TRBJ2-6; v_call: TRBV30; cdr3_nt: TGTGCCTGGGGTCGGGGGGGCTATGGGGCCAACGTCCTGACTTTC; cdr3_aa: CAWGRGGYGANVLTF
clone_size: -; d_call: -; j_call: TRBJ1-3; v_call: TRBV6-4; cdr3_nt: TGTGCCAGCAGTGACCCAGCAGGGTACGGTGGAAACACCATATATTTT; cdr3_aa: CASSDPAGYGGNTIYF
clone_size: -; d_call: -; j_call: TRBJ2-3; v_call: TRBV3-1/TRBV3-2; cdr3_nt: TGTGCCAGCAGCCATGGGGTCAGCGGTGGTACGCAGTATTTT; cdr3_aa: CASSHGVSGGTQYF
clone_size: -; d_call: TRBD1; j_call: TRBJ2-3; v_call: TRBV19; cdr3_nt: TGTGCCAGTAGCCCTAGGGGGGACAGGAGCGATACGCAGTATTTT; cdr3_aa: CASSPRGDRSDTQYF
clone_size: -; d_call: TRBD2; j_call: TRBJ2-1; v_call: TRBV29-1; cdr3_nt: TGCAGCGTTGAAGAGTCCGGGGGGGGTGTGGCGCAGTTCTTC; cdr3_aa: CSVEESGGGVAQFF
clone_size: -; d_call: -; j_call: TRBJ2-2; v_call: TRBV7-9; cdr3_nt: TGTGCCAGCAGTCGAGGCCTCGGTTCTGGCGGGGAGCTGTTTTTT; cdr3_aa: CASSRGLGSGGELFF